What follows describes a single T cell receptor beta chain. The data stem from a study of blood T cell repertoires in COVID-19. Overall study: The origin of the acute and convalescent COVID-19 samples was the United States, Italy and Spain.

Sequenced by immunoSEQ multiplex PCR; TCRdb stores in-frame clones only, minus some. The table shows under 250,000 clones, with approximately 83% occurring only once. Trimming stripped 9 bases from V and 8 bases from J, with 16 bases between. The CDR3 is 12 amino acids. CDR1 and CDR2 (germline): LNHDA, SQIVND (reference sequence). Sequencing input: peripheral blood. This TCR derives from a man aged 45-65 years with active or convalescent COVID-19. The chain joins TRBV19 to TRBJ1-1, with a weak D call TRBD1 (5 bases). CDR3 nucleotide sequence: TGTGCCAGCTCAGGGATATTTGCGGAAGCTTTCTTT. Translated: CASSGIFAEAFF.